This paragraph reports one TCR beta chain. Which antigen it targets is not known. Base-call qualities are not available, and no considerably larger clone is one nucleotide away. Trimming at the junction amounts to 4 bases on V and 4 bases on J, and the germline ends lie 16 bases apart. CDR1 and CDR2 are drawn from the germline V gene (reference sequence): LNHDA, SQIVND. The CDR3 numbers 15 residues from cysteine through phenylalanine. Only the CDR3 portion is preserved as DNA: 45 bases, with reading frame beginning at the first base. Synthetic TCR analog templates were spiked into each PCR so that absolute template abundance could be estimated from read counts. Using the immunoSEQ assay, TCRbeta CDR3 regions were amplified from genomic DNA with bias-controlled V and J gene primers. Rearranged TCRbeta segments were sequenced at approximately 20X coverage. The authors' pipeline ran thus. Clustering was used to correct sequencing errors, and CDR3s were annotated against IMGT so that V, D and J genes could be assigned. Only productive TCRbeta rearrangements were used in downstream analyses, excluding out-of-frame or stop-codon sequences. Clonality was computed as one minus Shannon entropy normalized by the log of the number of unique productive sequences. Clones differing between time points or between blood and tumor were identified by Fisher's exact test with Benjamini-Hochberg correction at adjusted p below 0.01. In its TCRdb copy, this immuneACCESS table keeps in-frame sequences only and misses some clones. Where compared with another copy, unresolved V genes explain less than half of these, and the others have no known cause. V and J calls and clone size are those listed in that table; D and trimming were worked out from the DNA. The sample records approximately 48,000 clones, 79% of which are singletons. Together, the top ten hold 8.5% to 12% of the sample.

This record comes from a study of PD-L1 blockade in urothelial cancer (dated 2017 in TCRdb). About the study as a whole: Therapy was started in the mid-2010s for all patients, and atezolizumab 1,200 mg was administered intravenously every 3 weeks. About 90% of the roughly 29 patients were males with bladder-origin urothelial cancer, and 18 of 29 reported a prior smoking history. In the same patients, pretreatment tumors underwent whole exome sequencing and RNA sequencing in addition to TCR sequencing. Patients had an ECOG performance status of 0 or 1 and had received between 0 and 3 prior chemotherapy regimens. Somatic, immune and clinical correlates of response to PD-L1 blockade with atezolizumab in urothelial cancer were the focus of an exploratory multi-omic analysis. Pretreatment tumor samples, along with matched peripheral blood serially collected before and after atezolizumab treatment, were subjected to TCR sequencing. Twenty-nine patients had pretreatment blood TCR-seq, some 24 had at least one posttreatment blood collection, and some 24 had tumor TCR-seq. Blood samples were analyzed at two time points: 3 weeks after treatment start (second dose) and 6 weeks after treatment start. Durable clinical benefit was defined as progression-free survival longer than 6 months, and TCR features were also tested against progression-free and overall survival. Durable clinical benefit was achieved by nine patients but not by the remaining 20. A median of around 150,000 T cells and some 82,000 unique TCRs was obtained from blood samples, and a median clonality of around 0.08 was observed. Summary of the overall study and its limitations: Improved progression-free and overall survival was found to be associated with pretreatment peripheral blood TCR clonality below the median. Among patients with durable benefit, tumor-associated TCR clones showed greater expansion in peripheral blood 3 weeks after treatment started (n = 22, p = 0.022). Because of the small sample size (n ≈ 30) and the many exploratory analyses performed, the results are intended to be regarded as hypothesis-generating.

In the paper's terms, the time point label means: pretreatment peripheral blood. A cohort of 25 to 35 patients with locally advanced or metastatic urothelial carcinoma, treated at Memorial Sloan Kettering on a trial protocol, was included. Peripheral blood mononuclear cells were collected from each patient pretreatment and during treatment, giving between 1 and 8 total time points per patient. The Qiagen DNeasy Blood extraction kit was used to purify genomic DNA from total PBMCs and from tumor samples. PBMCs were collected pretreatment and during treatment and were isolated and stored as previously described.

The clonotype was recovered from a man between 70 and 80 years old with urothelial cancer. This chain joins TRBV19 to TRBJ1-1; TRBD1 is perhaps the D gene, given 6 matching bases. The material sequenced was PBMCs, taken around atezolizumab (anti-PD-L1) treatment. The nucleotide sequence reads TGTGCCAGTAGTACGTCCGGACAGAGTTTCACTGAAGCTTTCTTT. Its translation is CASSTSGQSFTEAFF.